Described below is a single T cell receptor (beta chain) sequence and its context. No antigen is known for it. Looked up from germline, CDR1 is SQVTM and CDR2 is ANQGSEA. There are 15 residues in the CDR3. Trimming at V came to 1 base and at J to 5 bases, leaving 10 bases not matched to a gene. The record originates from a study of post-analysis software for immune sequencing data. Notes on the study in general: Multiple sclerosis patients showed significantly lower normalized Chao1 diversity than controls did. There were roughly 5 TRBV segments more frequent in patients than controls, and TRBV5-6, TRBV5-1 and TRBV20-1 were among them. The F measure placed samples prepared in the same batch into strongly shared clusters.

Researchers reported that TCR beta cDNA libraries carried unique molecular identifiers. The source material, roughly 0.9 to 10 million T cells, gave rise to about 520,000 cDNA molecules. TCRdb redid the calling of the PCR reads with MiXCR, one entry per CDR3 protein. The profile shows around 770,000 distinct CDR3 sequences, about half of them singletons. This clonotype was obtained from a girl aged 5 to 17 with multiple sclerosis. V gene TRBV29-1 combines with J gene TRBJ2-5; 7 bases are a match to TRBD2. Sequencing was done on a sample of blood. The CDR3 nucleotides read TGCAGCGTTGAAGCCCGAGGGACTAAAGCGGAGACCCAGTACTTC. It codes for CSVEARGTKAETQYF.